This TCR beta chain was captured by sequencing in a study of T cell responses to AZD1222 COVID-19 vaccine. Findings of the study overall: White British donors predominated, females outnumbered males, and clonal diversity was possibly underestimated. There were repertoire samples only from the period after the peak T cell response. Spike regions recognized by vaccine-associated CD4 TCRs spanned the protein, led by 160-218 and 743-854.

For this clone: Its specificity is not known.

The assay was immunoSEQ multiplex PCR, and TCRdb's table has in-frame clones only and misses some. In the table there are approximately 140,000 clones, about 91% of which are singletons. This receptor was taken from an adult who received the AZD1222 COVID-19 vaccine. The source was peripheral blood, collected 28 days after the second AZD1222 dose.

CDR3 sequence (DNA): TGTGCCAGCAGTTACTCGAAAGGGAACACAGATACGCAGTATTTT. Amino acids: CASSYSKGNTDTQYF. The V gene is TRBV6-6, the J gene TRBJ2-3; D not certain. Germline-derived CDR1 and CDR2 are MNHNY and SVGAGI (reference sequence). The CDR3 sequence is 15 residues long. Trimming pared 0 bases from V and 2 bases from J, leaving 9 bases between.